The 20 T cell receptor beta chains given below trace back to one sample, sequenced in a study of T cell clonotyping in hematopoietic cell transplantation. Here immunoSEQ multiplex PCR was the method, and the copy in TCRdb shows in-frame clones only, minus some. The sample holds approximately 16,000 clones, 85% to 90% seen once. Sequencing input: peripheral blood mononuclear cells. These receptors were obtained from a man between 50 and 59 years old in good health. Some clones in this sample may be carry-over from other donors' samples.

Only a few counts were recorded for this clone. The chain has TRBV6-5 and TRBJ1-1, with a weak D call TRBD1 (6 bases). Germline V gene data show CDR1 as MNHEY and CDR2 as SVGAGI. Trimming took off 4 bases at V and 4 bases at J, with 19 bases between the two ends. CDR3 length equals 16 residues. The CDR3 region is CASSSAFRRGSTEAFF. The CDR3 DNA sequence: TGTGCCAGCAGTTCAGCATTCCGCAGGGGTAGCACTGAAGCTTTCTTT.

The chain couples TRBV6-5 to TRBJ2-6; TRBD2 might be the D (6 bases). V dropped 3 bases and J dropped 2 bases, with 11 bases sitting between them. This CDR3 spans 16 amino acids. Per germline, CDR1 MNHEY and CDR2 SVGAGI. This chain's CDR3 is CASSYSSGAGANVLTF. CDR3 DNA: TGTGCCAGCAGTTATAGTTCGGGGGCTGGGGCCAACGTCCTGACTTTC.

The chain has TRBV29-1 and TRBJ2-1, with D possibly being TRBD1 (6 bases). V shed 5 bases and J shed 4 bases, with 18 bases lying between them. The CDR3 spans 15 residues. Germline assignment: CDR1 SQVTM and CDR2 ANQGSEA. CDR3 residues: CSVRSLTGRYNEQFF. CDR3 coding DNA: TGCAGCGTTCGTTCCCTGACAGGACGGTACAATGAGCAGTTCTTC.

J is TRBJ1-6 and V is TRBV28; D is possibly TRBD1 (5 bases). The germline V and J ends were trimmed by 5 bases and 8 bases, with 19 bases remaining between them. CDR3 length: 16 residues. Germline loops: CDR1 MDHEN, CDR2 SYDVKM. The CDR3 DNA sequence: TGTGCCAGCAGTCCGACATGGGGGGGGAGGGATTCACCCCTCCACTTT. Translated, it gives CASSPTWGGRDSPLHF.

This chain links TRBV9 with TRBJ2-3, with D maybe TRBD1 (5 bases). With 0 bases removed from V and 4 bases from J, the gap between germline ends came to 15 bases. This CDR3 is built from 16 residues. CDR1 is SGDLS and CDR2 is YYNGEE in the germline V gene. CDR3 bases: TGTGCCAGCAGCGTAGGAGTGGCAGGGAAGGCAGATACGCAGTATTTT. It specifies CASSVGVAGKADTQYF.

The chain couples TRBV6-6 to TRBJ1-2; D is undetermined. CDR1 is MNHNY and CDR2 is SVGAGI in the germline V gene (reference sequence). The CDR3 covers 14 residues. V lost 7 bases to trimming and J lost 4 bases, with 16 bases between them. In DNA form, the CDR3 reads TGTGCCAGCACAGCCCAGGTCAGCGGCTATGGCTACACCTTC. Translation gives CASTAQVSGYGYTF.

The rearrangement links TRBV29-1 to TRBJ1-3; no clear D gene. The germline gives CDR1 SQVTM, CDR2 ANQGSEA. Deletions cut 4 bases from V and 0 bases from J, with 7 bases between. The length of the CDR3 is 13 residues. The CDR3 DNA reads as TGCAGCGTTGTAACGGACTCTGGAAACACCATATATTTT. Amino acids: CSVVTDSGNTIYF.

This chain connects TRBV29-1 to TRBJ1-4; no reliable D call. CDR1 is SQVTM, CDR2 ANQGSEA, per germline. This CDR3 spans 15 amino acids. The V and J ends lost 4 bases and 0 bases respectively, with 12 bases between them. The CDR3 loop reads CSVAITGSTNEKLFF. The DNA of the CDR3 is TGCAGCGTTGCGATAACGGGATCAACTAATGAAAAACTGTTTTTT.

This chain uses TRBV30 with TRBJ2-7; D tentatively fits TRBD1 or TRBD2 (5 bases each). CDR3 length: 13 residues. CDR1 GTSNPN and CDR2 SVGIG come from the germline V gene (reference sequence). Trimming pared 2 bases from V and 2 bases from J, leaving 10 bases between. CDR3 protein: CAWSSSGPYEQYF. CDR3 sequence (DNA): TGTGCCTGGAGTTCATCGGGACCCTACGAGCAGTACTTC.

Only one count was recorded for this clone. The chain employs TRBV30 and TRBJ1-2; D is uncertain. Germline V CDR1 and CDR2: GTSNPN, SVGIG (reference sequence). V gave up 3 bases and J gave up 5 bases, with 7 bases separating them. This CDR3 is 11 amino acids long. CDR3 DNA sequence: TGTGCCTGGAGGGAGGGATATGGCTACACCTTC. As protein: CAWREGYGYTF.

This clone was counted only a few times. The genes are TRBV7-9 and TRBJ1-6; no firm D call. Looked up from germline, CDR1 is SEHNR and CDR2 is FQNEAQ (reference sequence). V lost 7 bases, J lost 10 bases, and 11 bases lay in between. The CDR3 covers 12 residues. The CDR3 reads CASTVVESPLHF. The CDR3 coding sequence is TGTGCCAGCACCGTGGTGGAGTCACCCCTCCACTTT.

The V gene is TRBV19, the J gene TRBJ1-5; D uncertain. The CDR3 is made up of 15 amino acids. Trimming removed 10 bases from V and 0 bases from J, with 16 bases in between. Germline loops: CDR1 LNHDA, CDR2 SQIVND (reference sequence). CDR3 nucleotides: TGTGCCACGTCCCGAAGACGGGATAGCAATCAGCCCCAGCATTTT. Amino acid sequence: CATSRRRDSNQPQHF.

The chain couples TRBV28 to TRBJ1-2; 7 nucleotides agree with TRBD1. The J segment lost 8 bases and the V segment lost 8 bases, leaving 20 bases of the junction unmatched. The CDR3 is made up of 16 amino acids. Looked up from germline, CDR1 is MDHEN and CDR2 is SYDVKM. CDR3 nucleotides: TGTGCCAGCGGAGCGACAGGGTCAATGTATGAGCGAGGCTACACCTTC. This codes for CASGATGSMYERGYTF.

V is TRBV5-1 and J is TRBJ2-7; D is uncertain. CDR1 is SGHRS and CDR2 is YFSETQ in the germline V gene. V lost 3 bases and J lost 3, with 16 bases in between. CDR3 length equals 15 residues. CDR3 protein: CASSSAPYTDYEQYF. CDR3 nucleotides: TGCGCCAGCAGCTCCGCCCCTTACACGGACTACGAGCAGTACTTC.

The rearrangement uses TRBV30 and TRBJ1-5; 8 bases match TRBD1. This CDR3 is 13 amino acids long. The V segment lost 5 bases and the J segment 5 bases; nucleotides outside the gene matches: 5. Germline V lookup: CDR1 GTSNPN, CDR2 SVGIG (reference sequence). The CDR3 DNA is TGTGCCTGGGGGACAGGTCCCTATCAGCCCCAGCATTTT. Amino acids: CAWGTGPYQPQHF.

The rearrangement joins TRBV7-8 to TRBJ1-3; unclear D gene. CDR3 size: 12 residues. Germline CDR1 SGHVS, CDR2 FQNEAQ. Trimming shortened V by 4 bases and J by 9 bases, and 10 bases separated the two germline ends. CDR3 DNA: TGTGCCAGCAGCTCCGGACGGCCCACCATATATTTT. Its protein product is CASSSGRPTIYF.

V gene TRBV6-1 combines with J gene TRBJ1-5, with no clear D. CDR3 size: 14 residues. CDR1 and CDR2 from the germline V gene are MNHNS and SASEGT. The germline V and J ends were trimmed by 7 bases and 7 bases, with 17 bases remaining between them. In DNA form, the CDR3 reads TGTGCCAGCAAGCAGGATGCCATCGGCCAGCCCCAGCATTTT. It translates to CASKQDAIGQPQHF.

A single count supports this clone. The rearrangement links TRBV7-6 to TRBJ1-6; D is undetermined. V shed 5 bases and J shed 7 bases, with 15 bases lying between them. The CDR3 consists of 15 residues. The germline V gene has CDR1 SGHVS and CDR2 FNYEAQ. For the CDR3, the DNA is TGTGCCAGCAGCCCGCAGACGGGGAACAATTCACCCCTCCACTTT. Translation gives CASSPQTGNNSPLHF.

The V and J genes are TRBV6-5 and TRBJ1-2, with D possibly TRBD1 on 6 matching bases. From germline, CDR1 is MNHEY and CDR2 SVGAGI. The CDR3 has 13 residues. V shed 5 bases and J shed 8 bases, with 15 bases lying between them. CDR3 region: CASSRTGTKGYTF. CDR3 bases: TGTGCCAGCAGTCGTACAGGGACTAAGGGCTACACCTTC.

J is TRBJ1-2 and V is TRBV7-2, with D unresolved. V was shortened by 1 base and J by 7 bases, with 13 bases between the two germline ends. The germline V gene has CDR1 SGHTA and CDR2 FQGNSA. CDR3 length: 14 amino acids. CDR3 nucleotide sequence: TGTGCCAGCAGCTTAGGGGAGGTTATGAGTGGCTACACCTTC. This sequence encodes CASSLGEVMSGYTF.